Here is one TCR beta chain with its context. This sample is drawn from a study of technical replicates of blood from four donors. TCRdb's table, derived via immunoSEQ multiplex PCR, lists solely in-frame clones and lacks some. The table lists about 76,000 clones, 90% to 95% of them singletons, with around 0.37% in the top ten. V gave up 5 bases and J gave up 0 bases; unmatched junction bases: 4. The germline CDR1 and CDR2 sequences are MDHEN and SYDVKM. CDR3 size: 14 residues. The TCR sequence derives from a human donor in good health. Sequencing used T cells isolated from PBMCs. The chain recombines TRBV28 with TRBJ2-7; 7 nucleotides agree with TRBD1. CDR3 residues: CASSTGDTSYEQYF. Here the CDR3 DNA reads TGTGCCAGCAGTACAGGGGACACCTCCTACGAGCAGTACTTC. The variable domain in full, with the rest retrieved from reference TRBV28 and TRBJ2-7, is DVKVTQSSRYLVKRTGEKVFLECVQDMDHENMFWYRQDPGLGLRLIYFSYDVKMKEKGDIPEGYSVSREKKERFSLILESASTNQTSMYLCASSTGDTSYEQYFGPGTRLTVT.